This T cell receptor beta chain was obtained from a study of neoadjuvant anti-PD-1 for oral cavity cancer. Across the whole study: Non-progressing patients received a fourth nivolumab dose near day 43, then surgery on days 50-56. Study-wide results and limits: After neoadjuvant nivolumab, PBMC T cell clonality was significantly higher in non-responders than responders.

Blood libraries mostly used 450 to 550 ng genomic DNA, six replicates each. Generated by immunoSEQ multiplex PCR, the TCRdb table keeps only in-frame clones and is missing some. In the table there are more than 6,500 clones, around 73% of which are singletons. CDR1 is SQVTM and CDR2 is ANQGSEA in the germline V gene. The CDR3 loop spans 13 amino acids. Trimming removed 4 bases at V and 7 bases at J, with 14 bases between. Concerning this clone: Its antigen is as yet unknown.

These oral cavity squamous cell carcinomas were HPV-negative and locally advanced. Source: PBMCs, taken before nivolumab (anti-PD-1) treatment. The V call is TRBV29-1, the J call TRBJ1-5; no firm D call. The TCR was taken from a person aged 35-80 years with oral cavity squamous cell carcinoma. The CDR3 DNA reads TGCAGCGTTGCCGTGACCCGCGGGCAGCCCCAGCATTTT. It specifies CSVAVTRGQPQHF.